The present T cell receptor (beta chain) was sequenced within a study of regulatory T cells in long-lasting Graves disease. This clonotype has at least ten counts. Antigen specificity is unknown. Overall study results and limits: The sample size was small, and this may have reduced accuracy. Patients with persistent Graves' had lower TCR diversity than newly diagnosed patients.

With iRepertoire HTBI primers and Arm-PCR of CDR3 regions, TCR beta libraries were built. MiXCR, applied by TCRdb to the multiplex PCR reads, yields one record per CDR3 protein. The table lists 600,000 to 650,000 distinct CDR3 sequences, less than 20% of them singletons, with 18% in the top ten. Time point given: newly diagnosed GD, antithyroid drugs for less than 3 months. PBMC-extracted RNA yielded the TCR library. This CDR3 has 15 amino acids. CDR1 is WNHNN and CDR2 is SYGVQD in the germline V gene (reference sequence). Trimming cost V 6 bases and J 0 bases, with 15 bases left between them. The sample was also linked to a second study, of T cells in Graves' hyperthyroidism and ophthalmopathy. That publication notes: The diagnoses drew upon clinical symptoms, serum thyroxine and TRAb, thyroid ultrasound and orbital computed tomography. A model built on 13 V-J features separated ophthalmopathy from stable hyperthyroidism.

The chain recombines TRBV10-1 with TRBJ2-7; D might be TRBD2 (5 bases). The sequence derives from a woman aged 30 to 39 with Graves disease. The source material was peripheral blood mononuclear cells (PBMCs), sampled at new diagnosis, from a patient treated with antithyroid drugs. In DNA, the CDR3 is TGCGCCAGCAGCCCAAGCGGTTCCCGCTCCTACGAGCAGTACTTC. It yields the protein CASSPSGSRSYEQYF.